This entry describes one T cell receptor (beta chain). Germline V gives CDR1 GTSNPN, CDR2 SVGIG (reference sequence). The trim removed 4 bases at V and 7 bases at J, leaving 11 bases unmatched. The CDR3 sequence is 14 residues long. This record comes from a study of T cell responses to AZD1222 COVID-19 vaccine. The protocol was immunoSEQ multiplex PCR, while the TCRdb copy is restricted to in-frame clones and leaves out a portion. The table lists 85,000 to 120,000 clones, roughly 90% of them singletons. This TCR was recovered from an adult in good health. This chain uses TRBV30 with TRBJ1-2; 8 bases fit TRBD1. This sample comprised peripheral blood, obtained on day 0 of AZD1222 vaccination. CDR3 coding DNA: TGTGCCTGGATCCCCCAGGGGGCTCAGGGTGGCTACACCTTC. Encoded protein: CAWIPQGAQGGYTF.